These T cell receptor beta chains were read from a single sample in a study of cytomegalovirus exposure and HLA in healthy donors. Measured with immunoSEQ multiplex PCR; TCRdb has only the in-frame clones, and not every one. Of about 150,000 clones listed, 75% to 90% are singletons. Input material: PBMCs. These receptors were obtained from a woman in her twenties or thirties in good health and CMV-seronegative. CDR3s include the opening cysteine and the closing phenylalanine or tryptophan. The D gene is left open where the match is weak. Part of the rows lack a size; the others show once, few, many or a class for expanded clones.

v_gene	abundance	d_gene	j_gene	CDR3nt	CDR3aa
TRBV11-2	NA	NA	TRBJ1-2	TGTGCCAGCAGCCGGCTGGGGGGCTATGGCTACACCTTC	CASSRLGGYGYTF
TRBV11-2	NA	TRBD2	TRBJ2-1	TGTGCCAGCAGCTTACTAGCGGGATACTCCTACAATGAGCAGTTCTTC	CASSLLAGYSYNEQFF
TRBV28	NA	TRBD1	TRBJ1-3	TGTGCCAGCAGTCCGACGGACAGGGGATGGGTCACCATATATTTT	CASSPTDRGWVTIYF
TRBV7-2	NA	NA	TRBJ2-3	TGTGCCAGCAGCTTGTCGACTAACACAGATACGCAGTATTTT	CASSLSTNTDTQYF
TRBV29-1	NA	NA	TRBJ2-2	TGCAGCGTTGTTTTTATAGCGGTTTCGACCGGGGAGCTGTTTTTT	CSVVFIAVSTGELFF
TRBV5-5	NA	TRBD2	TRBJ2-7	TGTGCCAGCAGCTTTCGACTAGCGGGAGAGCCCTACGAGCAGTACTTC	CASSFRLAGEPYEQYF
TRBV7-2	NA	NA	TRBJ2-5	TGTGCCAGCAGGGAGCCGACAGGTGGGGACCAAGAGACCCAGTACTTC	CASREPTGGDQETQYF
TRBV13	NA	NA	TRBJ1-2	TGTGCCAGCAGCGTTAGAACCGGGACAAGCTCTAACTATGGCTACACCTTC	CASSVRTGTSSNYGYTF
TRBV6-5	NA	NA	TRBJ2-3	TGTGCCAGCACTCTAGTTGATACGCAGTATTTT	CASTLVDTQYF
TRBV11-2	NA	TRBD1	TRBJ1-3	TGTGCCAGCAGCTTGGGACAGGGCTTCTCTGGAAACACCATATATTTT	CASSLGQGFSGNTIYF
TRBV25-1	NA	NA	TRBJ2-7	TGTGCCAGCAGTGTGGCAGGGGGGTACTACGAGCAGTACTTC	CASSVAGGYYEQYF
TRBV5-4	NA	NA	TRBJ2-3	TGTGCCAGCAGCCAAGCACCGACTAGCACAGATACGCAGTATTTT	CASSQAPTSTDTQYF
TRBV5-6	once	TRBD1	TRBJ1-2	TGTGCCAGCATGAAGACAGGGAACTATGGCTACACCTTC	CASMKTGNYGYTF
TRBV4-1	NA	NA	TRBJ2-2	TGCGCCAGCAGCCAAGCCTACCCCAACACCGGGGAGCTGTTTTTT	CASSQAYPNTGELFF
TRBV9	once	NA	TRBJ2-1	TGTGCCAGCAGCGACCTCACAGGGACCGTGGGTGAGCAGTTCTTC	CASSDLTGTVGEQFF
TRBV10-1	NA	NA	TRBJ1-1	TGCGCCAGCAGTGAGTCGTATAACAGCGAAGCTTTCTTT	CASSESYNSEAFF
TRBV5-1	NA	NA	TRBJ1-3	TGCGCCAGCAGCTTAAACTCAGGCCATTCCGGAAACACCATATATTTT	CASSLNSGHSGNTIYF
TRBV23-1	NA	NA	TRBJ1-1	TGCGCCAGCAGTCAGCTTGGAATGAGCAGGGTAAATGTGTGGTTCCCTGAAGCTTTCTTT	CASSQLGMSRVNVWFPEAFF
TRBV10-3	NA	NA	TRBJ1-2	TGTGCCATCAGTGGGGTCCGGGGGGCGCCTAATTATGGCTACACCTTC	CAISGVRGAPNYGYTF
TRBV30	NA	NA	TRBJ1-2	TGTGCCTGCAAGCCCCCAACCGTCTATGGCTACACCTTC	CACKPPTVYGYTF
TRBV19	NA	NA	TRBJ2-4	TGTGCCAGTAGGTCTGGGCAGTCTCAGTACTTC	CASRSGQSQYF
TRBV7-3	NA	TRBD1	TRBJ1-1	TGTGCCAGCAGCTTAGACAGGGCGTCTGAAGCTTTCTTT	CASSLDRASEAFF
TRBV2	NA	NA	TRBJ2-1	TGTGCCAGCAGTGAACGGGGAGAGGGATACAATGAGCAGTTCTTC	CASSERGEGYNEQFF
TRBV9	NA	NA	TRBJ1-1	TGTGCCAGCAGCACGATAGACACCCTACCCGAAGCTTTCTTT	CASSTIDTLPEAFF
TRBV30	NA	NA	TRBJ1-6	TGTGCCTGGGCCTCAGGGATGAATAATTCACCCCTCCACTTT	CAWASGMNNSPLHF
TRBV27	NA	NA	TRBJ2-7	TGTGCCAGCAGTTACCGGGGTCCCGTGGACTACGAGCAGTACTTC	CASSYRGPVDYEQYF
TRBV19	NA	NA	TRBJ2-7	TGTGCCAGTAGTATAGACAGGGACTACGAGCAGTACTTC	CASSIDRDYEQYF
TRBV15	NA	TRBD1	TRBJ2-7	TGTGCCACCAGCAGAGGGGGACAGGGGGTCCAGGGCGAGCAGTACTTC	CATSRGGQGVQGEQYF